This T cell receptor beta chain stems from a study of T cell responses to AZD1222 COVID-19 vaccine (dated by TCRdb to the early 2020s). About the study as a whole: Because spike-specific TCR depth and breadth did not differ between the two schedules, AZD1222 recipients who got a second dose at roughly 4 weeks were pooled with those who got a second dose at roughly 12 weeks. TCR sequencing was performed for fewer than 250 trial participants, of whom about 200 were given two doses of AZD1222 and approximately 25 were given two doses of MenACWY control vaccine. Trial participants were enrolled into age subgroups of 18-55, 56-69 and 70-plus years, which contained roughly 140, 27 and 60 TCR-sequenced participants, respectively. Overall study results and their limits: Because no day 14 peak-response samples were available, the repertoires could be characterized only after the peak T cell response. CD4 TCRs associated with the vaccine covered the entire spike protein, and the dominant responses were in regions 160-218 and 743-854. Reportedly, close to half of the unique spike-specific TCRs recognized epitopes lying outside the regions that are mutated in the B.1.351 and B.1.1.7 variants. Participants were mostly white British, with more females than males. The authors suggested clonal diversity may have been underestimated. In the small 56-69-year group, the increase in depth fell short of significance, most likely because of low power. Conclusions about previously exposed vaccinees are limited, since just six AZD1222 recipients were seropositive for SARS-CoV-2 at baseline. A significant rise in spike-specific TCR breadth and depth was observed after two AZD1222 doses relative to day 0 and relative to MenACWY recipients.

The intended sense of this specimen's time point label: baseline before first vaccination. Samples from vaccinated people were obtained from the UK trials COV001 and COV002, which included a single-blind randomized controlled phase 2/3 trial of AZD1222 (ChAdOx1 nCoV-19) in healthy adults. For TCRbeta chain sequencing, PBMC samples from trial participants were taken at day 0 and at day 28 after the second dose. The CDR3 regions of human TCRbeta chains were subjected to immunosequencing. Per the original workflow: Repertoire TCRs were matched against a reference library of SARS-CoV-2-specific TCRs generated with the MIRA antigen-specificity platform. Breadth was defined as the fraction of unique TCRs that were SARS-CoV-2-associated, and depth was defined as the fraction of total T cells that were SARS-CoV-2-associated. Using the MIRA data, each spike-specific TCR was assigned both to the spike region to which the TCR was reactive and to a CD4 or CD8 class. Log10-transformed breadth and depth values were compared by one-way ANOVA with Sidak's multiple comparisons tests. TCRdb's version of the immuneACCESS table is confined to in-frame rearrangements and falls short of the full clone set. An unresolved V gene accounts for under half of the shortfall where checked; the remainder is of unknown origin. Clone size and V and J calls were adopted from that table, with D and trimming inferred from the DNA. Recorded for this sample are 150,000 or so clones; roughly 90% of them occurred a single time. Clones ranked in the top ten supply roughly 6.3% of the sample.

This clone was recorded a few times. Its specific antigen is unknown. Within one base of it there is no much larger clone, and no base qualities were kept. This receptor was obtained from an adult in good health. Sequencing was performed on peripheral blood, taken on day 0 of AZD1222 vaccination.

The DNA is as follows: TGTGCCAGCAGCGCAAACAGGGGAGCCAAAAACATTCAGTACTTC. It translates to CASSANRGAKNIQYF. This chain is built from TRBV12-1 and TRBJ2-4; TRBD1 is the table's D call, not checked against the DNA. TRBV12-1 is described as a pseudogene. From the cysteine through the phenylalanine, the CDR3 covers 15 amino acids. Only the CDR3 portion is preserved as DNA: 45 bases, with reading frame beginning at the first base.